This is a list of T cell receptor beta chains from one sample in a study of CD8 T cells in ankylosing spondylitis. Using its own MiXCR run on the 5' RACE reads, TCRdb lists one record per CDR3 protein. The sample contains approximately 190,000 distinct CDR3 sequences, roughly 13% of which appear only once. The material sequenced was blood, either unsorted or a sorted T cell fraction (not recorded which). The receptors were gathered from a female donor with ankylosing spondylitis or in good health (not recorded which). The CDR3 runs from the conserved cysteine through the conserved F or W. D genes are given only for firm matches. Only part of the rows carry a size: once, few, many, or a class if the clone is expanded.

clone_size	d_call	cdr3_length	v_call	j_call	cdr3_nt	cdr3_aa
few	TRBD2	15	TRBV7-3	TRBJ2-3	TGTGCCAGCAGCTTTGGGACTAGCGGCACAGATACGCAGTATTTT	CASSFGTSGTDTQYF
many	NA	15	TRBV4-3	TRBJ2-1	TGCGCCAGCAGCTCCTTTGTAGGGGGGAACAATGAGCAGTTCTTC	CASSSFVGGNNEQFF
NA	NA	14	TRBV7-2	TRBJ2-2	TGTGCCAGCAGCCCCCAAAAAATCACCGGGGAGCTGTTTTTT	CASSPQKITGELFF
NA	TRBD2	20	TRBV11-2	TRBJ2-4	TGTGCCAGCAGCCCCGGCGAGCGGGAGGGATCCCTTATAGCCAAAAACATTCAGTACTTC	CASSPGEREGSLIAKNIQYF
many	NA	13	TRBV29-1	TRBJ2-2	TGCAGCGTTGGACTAGGGAACACCGGGGAGCTGTTTTTT	CSVGLGNTGELFF
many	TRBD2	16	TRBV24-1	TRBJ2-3	TGTGCCACCAGTGATTTGGGCGGGAGGAACACAGATACGCAGTATTTT	CATSDLGGRNTDTQYF
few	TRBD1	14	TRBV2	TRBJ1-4	TGTGCCAGCAGTGGACAGGGGATGGGGGAAAAACTGTTTTTT	CASSGQGMGEKLFF
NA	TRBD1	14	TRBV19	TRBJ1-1	TGTGCCAGTACACCTTTGACAGGGCTCACTGAAGCTTTCTTT	CASTPLTGLTEAFF
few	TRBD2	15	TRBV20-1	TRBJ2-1	TGCAGTGCTAGAGATCCGCGGGAGGGCTCCAATGAGCAGTTCTTC	CSARDPREGSNEQFF
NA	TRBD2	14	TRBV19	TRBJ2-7	TGTGCCAGTAGAATACGGGCTAGCGGGAACGAGCAGTACTTC	CASRIRASGNEQYF
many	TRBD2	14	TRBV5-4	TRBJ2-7	TGTGCCAGCAGCTCGGGACTACCCACCTACGAGCAGTACTTC	CASSSGLPTYEQYF
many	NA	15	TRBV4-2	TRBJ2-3	TGTGCCAGCAGCCAAGATTTGTTGGGCGCAGATACGCAGTATTTT	CASSQDLLGADTQYF
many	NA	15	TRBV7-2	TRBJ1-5	TGTGCCAGCAGCTTCACGGGGCAGTCAAATCAGCCCCAGCATTTT	CASSFTGQSNQPQHF
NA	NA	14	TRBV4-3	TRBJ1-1	TGCGCCAGCAGCCAAGCCCCGGGCAGAGAGGAAGCTTTCTTT	CASSQAPGREEAFF
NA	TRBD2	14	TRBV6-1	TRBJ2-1	TGTGCCAGCACCCTACTAGCGGGAGACAATGAGCAGTTCTTC	CASTLLAGDNEQFF
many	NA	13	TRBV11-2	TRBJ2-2	TGTGCCAGCAGCTTATTGACCACCGGGGAGCTGTTTTTT	CASSLLTTGELFF
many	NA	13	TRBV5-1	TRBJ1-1	TGCGCCAGCAGCATGGGTTATAACACTGAAGCTTTCTTT	CASSMGYNTEAFF
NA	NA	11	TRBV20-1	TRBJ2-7	TGCAGTGCTAGTATGACCTACGAGCAGTACTTC	CSASMTYEQYF
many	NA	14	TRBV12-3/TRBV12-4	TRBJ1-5	TGTGCCAGCACCCCGGGGAGGGTCCGTCAGCCCCAGCATTTT	CASTPGRVRQPQHF
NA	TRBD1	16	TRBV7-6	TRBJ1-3	TGTGCCAGCAGCTTCTCAGGGACAGGGAGTGGAAACACCATATATTTT	CASSFSGTGSGNTIYF
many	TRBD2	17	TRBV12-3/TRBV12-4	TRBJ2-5	TGTGCCAGCAGTCTCGGACTAGCGGGAGCCAGCGGAGAGACCCAGTACTTC	CASSLGLAGASGETQYF
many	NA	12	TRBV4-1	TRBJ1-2	TGCGCCAGCAGCCAAGGAACCTATGGCTACACCTTC	CASSQGTYGYTF